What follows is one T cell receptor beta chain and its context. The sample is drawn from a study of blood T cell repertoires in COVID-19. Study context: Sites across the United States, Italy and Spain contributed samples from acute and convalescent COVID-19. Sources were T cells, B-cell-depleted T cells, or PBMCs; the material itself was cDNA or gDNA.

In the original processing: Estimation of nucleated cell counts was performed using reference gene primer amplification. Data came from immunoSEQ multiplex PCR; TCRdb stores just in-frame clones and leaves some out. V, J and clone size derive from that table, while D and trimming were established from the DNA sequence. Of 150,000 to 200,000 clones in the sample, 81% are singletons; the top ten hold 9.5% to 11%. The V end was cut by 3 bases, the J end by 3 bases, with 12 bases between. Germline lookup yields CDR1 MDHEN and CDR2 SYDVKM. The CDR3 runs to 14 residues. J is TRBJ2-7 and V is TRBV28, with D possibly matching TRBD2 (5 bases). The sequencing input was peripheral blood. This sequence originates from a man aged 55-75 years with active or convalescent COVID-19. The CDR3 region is CASSFAGPLYEQYF. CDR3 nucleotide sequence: TGTGCCAGCAGTTTCGCGGGCCCCCTCTACGAGCAGTACTTC.